Presented here are 3 T cell receptor beta chains from one specimen sequenced in a study of blood T cell repertoires in COVID-19. The data were produced by immunoSEQ multiplex PCR, yet TCRdb's version contains in-frame clones alone and is incomplete. The sample records about 160,000 clones, around 82% being singletons. The sample comprised PBMCs or T cells enriched from blood (not recorded which). These receptors were collected from a man in his fifties or sixties who had recovered from COVID-19.

The rearrangement joins TRBV18 to TRBJ2-7, with a tentative D call TRBD1 (5 bases). The CDR3 loop spans 13 amino acids. Looked up from germline, CDR1 is KGHSH and CDR2 is LQKENI. V was cut by 2 bases and J by 5 bases, with 10 bases left in between. The CDR3 loop is CASSPRGIDEQYF. CDR3 nucleotides: TGTGCCAGCTCACCAAGGGGTATCGACGAGCAGTACTTC.

The V call is TRBV28, the J call TRBJ1-1, with D uncertain. The V end lost 8 bases, the J end lost 1 base, and 5 bases lay between the germline ends. CDR3 length equals 11 residues. CDR1 and CDR2 from the germline V gene are MDHEN and SYDVKM. The CDR3 sequence: CASRRNTEAFF. Written as DNA, the CDR3 is TGTGCCAGCCGCAGGAACACTGAAGCTTTCTTT.

This sequence joins TRBV25-1 and TRBJ1-4; tentatively, D is TRBD1 (5 bases). The CDR3 contains 17 residues. The germline CDR1 and CDR2 sequences are MGHDK and SYGVNS. V was pared by 4 bases and J by 0 bases, with 15 bases between. The CDR3 here is CASSGIDRISTNEKLFF. CDR3 coding DNA: TGTGCCAGCAGTGGGATAGACAGAATTTCAACTAATGAAAAACTGTTTTTT.